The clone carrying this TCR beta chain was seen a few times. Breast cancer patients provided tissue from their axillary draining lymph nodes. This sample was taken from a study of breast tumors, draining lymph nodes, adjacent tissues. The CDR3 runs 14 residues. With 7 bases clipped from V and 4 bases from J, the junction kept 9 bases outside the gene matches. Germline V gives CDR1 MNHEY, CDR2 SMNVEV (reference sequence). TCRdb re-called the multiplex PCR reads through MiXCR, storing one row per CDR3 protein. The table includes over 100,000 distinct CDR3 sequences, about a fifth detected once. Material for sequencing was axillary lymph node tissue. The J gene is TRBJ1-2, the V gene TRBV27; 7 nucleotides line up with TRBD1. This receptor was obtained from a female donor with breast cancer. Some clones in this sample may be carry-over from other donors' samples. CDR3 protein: CASMATGDPYGYTF. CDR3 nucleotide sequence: TGTGCCAGCATGGCCACAGGGGATCCCTATGGCTACACCTTC.